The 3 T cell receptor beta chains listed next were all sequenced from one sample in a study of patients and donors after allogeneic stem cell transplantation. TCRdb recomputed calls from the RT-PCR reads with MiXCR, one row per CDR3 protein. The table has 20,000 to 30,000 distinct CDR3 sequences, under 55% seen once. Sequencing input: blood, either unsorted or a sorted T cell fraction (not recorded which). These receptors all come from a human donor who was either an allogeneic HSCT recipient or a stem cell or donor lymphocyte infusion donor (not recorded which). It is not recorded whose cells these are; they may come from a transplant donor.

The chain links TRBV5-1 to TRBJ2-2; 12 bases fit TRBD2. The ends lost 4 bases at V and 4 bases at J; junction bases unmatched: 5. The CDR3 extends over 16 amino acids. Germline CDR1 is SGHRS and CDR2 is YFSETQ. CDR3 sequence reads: CASSHPGLAGTGELFF. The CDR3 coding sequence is TGCGCCAGCAGCCACCCGGGACTAGCGGGCACCGGGGAGCTGTTTTTT.

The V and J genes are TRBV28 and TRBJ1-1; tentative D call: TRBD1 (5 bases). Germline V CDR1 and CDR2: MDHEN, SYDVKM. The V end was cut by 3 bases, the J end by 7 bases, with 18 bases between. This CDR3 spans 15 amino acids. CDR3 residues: CASSFRVPVASEAFF. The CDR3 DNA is TGTGCCAGCAGTTTCAGGGTCCCTGTTGCGAGTGAAGCTTTCTTT.

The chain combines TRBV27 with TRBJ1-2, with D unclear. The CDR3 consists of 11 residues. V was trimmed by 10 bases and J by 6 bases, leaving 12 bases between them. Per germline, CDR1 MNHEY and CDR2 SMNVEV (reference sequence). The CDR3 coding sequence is TGTGCCACCCGGTTTCGTAATGGCTACACCTTC. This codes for CATRFRNGYTF.